These 15 T cell receptor beta chains share one sample of origin, sequenced in a study of blood T cells in healthy people across ages. Using a J-beta primer mix together with a sample-barcoded 5' primer, a second PCR was run for roughly 6 to 12 cycles. TCRdb ran MiXCR on the 5' RACE reads and lists one entry per CDR3 protein. The data show more than 1.4 million distinct CDR3 sequences, around 39% seen once. Sequences were obtained from blood. The receptors here all came from a woman in her late teens or twenties in good health.

The chain couples TRBV6-6 to TRBJ2-5; no clear D gene. Germline V gene lookup returns CDR1 MNHNY and CDR2 SVGAGI (reference sequence). V lost 5 bases to trimming and J lost 11 bases, with 27 bases between them. There are 16 residues in the CDR3. The CDR3 nucleotides are TGTGCCAGCAGTCCCCCAGCGAGAAGCTCCTACAATGAGCAGTACTTC. It translates to CASSPPARSSYNEQYF.

The chain joins TRBV2 to TRBJ2-3; D remains ambiguous. The CDR3 loop spans 13 amino acids. Germline V gene data show CDR1 as SNHLY and CDR2 as FYNNEI. Trimming pared 8 bases from V and 2 bases from J, leaving 11 bases between. The CDR3 protein is CASHWTSTDTQYF. As DNA, the CDR3 is TGTGCCAGCCACTGGACGTCCACAGATACGCAGTATTTT.

This clonotype was picked up a small number of times. The chain combines TRBV28 with TRBJ2-7; no definite D call. The V and J ends lost 5 bases and 3 bases respectively, with 14 bases between them. CDR1 and CDR2 from the germline V gene are MDHEN and SYDVKM. This CDR3 spans 14 amino acids. CDR3 nucleotides: TGTGCCAGCAGTCTCCTCTATCTGAACTACGAGCAGTACTTC. As protein: CASSLLYLNYEQYF.

The rearrangement joins TRBV12-3 or TRBV12-4 to TRBJ1-5; D unresolved. Deletions cut 6 bases from V and 0 bases from J, with 15 bases between. The CDR3 totals 16 residues. The CDR3 region has the DNA TGTGCCAGCAGCCCGTCTGGGAGCAATAGCAATCAGCCCCAGCATTTT. Residues: CASSPSGSNSNQPQHF.

The chain has TRBV5-1 and TRBJ1-2; 9 bases align to TRBD1. The V gene's germline CDR1 is SGHRS and CDR2 YFSETQ. The CDR3 extends over 14 amino acids. V lost 3 bases and J lost 10; bases outside the gene matches: 10. The CDR3 spells CASSSGQGLGDYTF. As DNA, the CDR3 is TGCGCCAGCAGCTCGGGACAGGGTCTCGGGGACTACACCTTC.

This chain uses TRBV7-2 with TRBJ2-5; D tentatively fits TRBD1 or TRBD2 (5 bases each). V shed 2 bases and J shed 2 bases, with 27 bases lying between them. CDR3 length: 20 residues. CDR1 and CDR2 (germline): SGHTA, FQGNSA. The CDR3 nucleotides read TGTGCCAGCAGCTTAAGTCGGGGATTACAGGCCAAGACTCTACAAGAGACCCAGTACTTC. Protein sequence: CASSLSRGLQAKTLQETQYF.

V is TRBV6-5 and J is TRBJ1-2; 9 bases agree with TRBD1. The trim removed 6 bases at V and 8 bases at J, leaving 7 bases unmatched. There are 13 residues in the CDR3. CDR1 is MNHEY, CDR2 SVGAGI, per germline. The CDR3 region is CASSRRQGGGYTF. In DNA form, the CDR3 reads TGTGCCAGCAGCCGCAGACAGGGGGGAGGCTACACCTTC.

About this clonotype: At one end, the junction sequence differs from germline, possibly due to a read error. The chain is built from TRBV7-3 and TRBJ2-1; D possibly corresponds to TRBD2 (5 bases). CDR3 size: 16 residues. Germline V lookup: CDR1 SGHTA, CDR2 FQGTGA. The CDR3 region is CASSLYGLTLNNGQFF. DNA for the CDR3: TGTGCCAGCAGCTTATACGGACTCACATTAAACAATGGGCAGTTCTTC.

This clonotype was recorded a few times. The rearrangement uses TRBV7-2 and TRBJ2-3; TRBD2 agrees at 8 bases. V shed 0 bases and J 4 bases; nucleotides not matched to a gene: 6. The length of the CDR3 is 16 residues. In germline, CDR1 is SGHTA, CDR2 FQGNSA. The CDR3 spells CASSLAPAGGADTQYF. In DNA, the CDR3 is TGTGCCAGCAGCTTAGCGCCTGCGGGAGGTGCAGATACGCAGTATTTT.

The sample holds a few counts of this clonotype. The chain links TRBV12-3 or TRBV12-4 to TRBJ2-7, with TRBD2 as a possible D gene (6 bases). V lost 6 bases and J lost 3, with 12 bases in between. There are 13 residues in the CDR3. The CDR3 sequence: CASRRDLHYEQYF. The CDR3 region has the DNA TGTGCCAGCAGACGGGACTTACACTACGAGCAGTACTTC.

In this sample, this clonotype turned up a few times. The V call is TRBV20-1, the J call TRBJ2-3; D gene uncertain. This CDR3 contains 14 residues. Per germline, CDR1 DFQATT and CDR2 SNEGSKA (reference sequence). Trimming shortened V by 5 bases and J by 0 bases, and 12 bases separated the two germline ends. The CDR3 DNA reads TGCAGTGCTCAATTTCCTAGTAGCACAGATACGCAGTATTTT. Protein: CSAQFPSSTDTQYF.

The gene calls are TRBV14 and TRBJ2-5; perhaps TRBD2 as D (5 bases). Judging by the DNA end, TRBJ2-7 fits better; the J call may be wrong. The CDR3 runs 16 residues. Germline values: CDR1 SGHDN, CDR2 FVKESK. The CDR3 DNA reads TGTGCCAGCAGCCAAGTCCCCGCCAGGAGGATTTACGAGCAGTACTTC. Its protein is CASSQVPARRIYEQYF.

This clonotype appeared once. The CDR3 protein is CASTLGTGGDYGYTF. The CDR3 bases are TGCGCCAGCACCCTCGGAACAGGGGGGGACTATGGCTACACCTTC. The rearrangement links TRBV10-2 to TRBJ1-2; 8 positions match TRBD1. This CDR3 comprises 15 residues. The germline V gene has CDR1 WSHSY and CDR2 SAAADI. V dropped 7 bases and J dropped 3; count of bases not matched to a gene: 10.

This chain uses TRBV5-8 with TRBJ2-7; maybe TRBD1 (6 bases). The CDR3 is made up of 15 amino acids. V dropped 4 bases and J dropped 1 base, with 15 bases sitting between them. The germline V gene has CDR1 SGHTS and CDR2 YDEGEE. The CDR3 is CASSKGTWESYEQYF. The CDR3 bases are TGTGCCAGCAGCAAGGGGACATGGGAGTCCTACGAGCAGTACTTC.

A few counts support this clonotype. The chain employs TRBV10-3 and TRBJ1-2; 8 nucleotides align to TRBD1. The V segment lost 9 bases and the J segment 2 bases; nucleotides outside the gene matches: 8. The CDR3 is 14 residues long. CDR1 is ENHRY, CDR2 SYGVKD, per germline. CDR3 nucleotides: TGTGCCATTTGGACAGGGATGGTAAACTATGGCTACACCTTC. Amino acids: CAIWTGMVNYGYTF.